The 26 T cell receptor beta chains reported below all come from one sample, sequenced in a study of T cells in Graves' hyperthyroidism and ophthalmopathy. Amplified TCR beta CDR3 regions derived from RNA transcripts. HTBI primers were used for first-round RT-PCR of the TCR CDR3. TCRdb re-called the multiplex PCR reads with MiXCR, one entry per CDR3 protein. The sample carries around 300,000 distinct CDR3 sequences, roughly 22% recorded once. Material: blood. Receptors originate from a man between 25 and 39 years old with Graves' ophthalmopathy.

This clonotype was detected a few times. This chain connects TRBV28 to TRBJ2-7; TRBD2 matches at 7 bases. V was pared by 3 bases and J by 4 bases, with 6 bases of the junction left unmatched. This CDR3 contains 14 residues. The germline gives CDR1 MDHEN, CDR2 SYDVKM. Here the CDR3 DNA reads TGTGCCAGCAGTTTCTTCGCGGGAGCTTACGAGCAGTACTTC. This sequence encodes CASSFFAGAYEQYF.

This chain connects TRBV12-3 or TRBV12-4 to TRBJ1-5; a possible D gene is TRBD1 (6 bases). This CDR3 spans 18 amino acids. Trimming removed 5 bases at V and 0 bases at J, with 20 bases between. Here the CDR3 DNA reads TGTGCCAGCAGTCCGGACAGATTCTCCGGAGATAGCAATCAGCCCCAGCATTTT. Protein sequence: CASSPDRFSGDSNQPQHF.

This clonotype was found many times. The CDR3 spells CASSYPDRGTNEQYF. Here the CDR3 DNA reads TGTGCCAGCAGTTACCCAGACAGGGGAACAAACGAGCAGTACTTC. This sequence joins TRBV6-1 and TRBJ2-7; 8 positions match TRBD1. Losses at the gene ends were 5 bases for V and 5 bases for J; bases not matched to a gene: 11. Germline V gives CDR1 MNHNS, CDR2 SASEGT. CDR3 length: 15 amino acids.

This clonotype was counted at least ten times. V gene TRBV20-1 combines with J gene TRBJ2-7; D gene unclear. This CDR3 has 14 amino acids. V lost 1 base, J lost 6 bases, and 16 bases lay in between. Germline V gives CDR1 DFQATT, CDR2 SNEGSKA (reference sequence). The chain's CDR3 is CSARGPKGSGEQYF. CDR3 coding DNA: TGCAGTGCTAGAGGTCCAAAAGGTTCAGGCGAGCAGTACTTC.

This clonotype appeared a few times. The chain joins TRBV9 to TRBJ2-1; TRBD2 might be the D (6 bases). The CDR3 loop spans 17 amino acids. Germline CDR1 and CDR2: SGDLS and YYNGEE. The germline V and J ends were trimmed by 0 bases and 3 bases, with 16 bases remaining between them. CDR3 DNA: TGTGCCAGCAGCGTAGGGTCTTGGGGGGTGGGCTACAATGAGCAGTTCTTC. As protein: CASSVGSWGVGYNEQFF.

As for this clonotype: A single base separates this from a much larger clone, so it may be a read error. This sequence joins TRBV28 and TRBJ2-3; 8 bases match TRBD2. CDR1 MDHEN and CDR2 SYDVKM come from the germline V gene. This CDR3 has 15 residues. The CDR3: CVSSLATSGTDTQYF. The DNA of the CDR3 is TGTGTCAGCAGTTTGGCGACTAGCGGCACAGATACGCAGTATTTT.

The CDR3 spells CASSLKRGTSFQETQYF. The CDR3 nucleotides read TGTGCCAGCAGTCTAAAGAGAGGGACTAGTTTCCAAGAGACCCAGTACTTC. The chain recombines TRBV12-3 or TRBV12-4 with TRBJ2-5; 8 bases map to TRBD2. V shed 5 bases and J 1 base; nucleotides not matched to a gene: 12. The CDR3 contains 17 residues.

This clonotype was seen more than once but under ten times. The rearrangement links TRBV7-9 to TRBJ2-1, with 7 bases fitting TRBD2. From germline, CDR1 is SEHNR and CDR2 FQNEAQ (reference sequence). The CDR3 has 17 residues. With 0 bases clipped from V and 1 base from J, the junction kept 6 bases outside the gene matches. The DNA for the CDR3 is TGTGCCAGCAGCTTAGCGCTCGGGAGGTCATCCTACAATGAGCAGTTCTTC. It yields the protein CASSLALGRSSYNEQFF. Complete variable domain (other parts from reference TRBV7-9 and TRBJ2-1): DTGVSQNPRHKITKRGQNVTFRCDPISEHNRLYWYRQTLGQGPEFLTYFQNEAQLEKSRLLSDRFSAERPKGSFSTLEIQRTEQGDSAMYLCASSLALGRSSYNEQFFGPGTRLTVL.

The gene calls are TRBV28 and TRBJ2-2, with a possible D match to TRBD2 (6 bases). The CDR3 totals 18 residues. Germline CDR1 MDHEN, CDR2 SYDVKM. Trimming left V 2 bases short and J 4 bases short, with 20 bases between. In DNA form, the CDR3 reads TGTGCCAGCAGTTTAGTTGCCGCCGCGGCGGGGAGCACCGGGGAGCTGTTTTTT. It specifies CASSLVAAAAGSTGELFF.

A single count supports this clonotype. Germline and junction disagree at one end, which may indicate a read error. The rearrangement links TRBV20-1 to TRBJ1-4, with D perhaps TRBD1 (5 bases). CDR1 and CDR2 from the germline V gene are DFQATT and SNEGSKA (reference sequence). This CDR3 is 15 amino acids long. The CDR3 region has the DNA TGCAGTGCTACAGGGTTACACTCAACTAATGAAAGACTGTTTTTT. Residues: CSATGLHSTNERLFF.

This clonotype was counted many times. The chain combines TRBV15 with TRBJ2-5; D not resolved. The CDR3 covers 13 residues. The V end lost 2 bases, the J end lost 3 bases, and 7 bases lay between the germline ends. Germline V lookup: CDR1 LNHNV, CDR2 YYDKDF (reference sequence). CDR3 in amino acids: CATSRQLKETQYF. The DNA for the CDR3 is TGTGCCACCAGCAGACAGCTTAAAGAGACCCAGTACTTC. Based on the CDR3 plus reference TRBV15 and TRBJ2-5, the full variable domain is DAMVIQNPRYQVTQFGKPVTLSCSQTLNHNVMYWYQQKSSQAPKLLFHYYDKDFNNEADTPDNFQSRRPNTSFCFLDIRSPGLGDTAMYLCATSRQLKETQYFGPGTRLLVL.

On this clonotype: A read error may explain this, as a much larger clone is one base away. The CDR3 nucleotides are TGTGCCTGGAGTTTAGGACAGGGAGGCGACGAGCAGTACTTC. It encodes CAWSLGQGGDEQYF. The rearrangement uses TRBV30 and TRBJ2-7; TRBD1 matches 8 bases. V shed 2 bases and J 5 bases; nucleotides not matched to a gene: 8. This CDR3 region has 14 residues. Germline CDR1 reads GTSNPN; CDR2 reads SVGIG (reference sequence).

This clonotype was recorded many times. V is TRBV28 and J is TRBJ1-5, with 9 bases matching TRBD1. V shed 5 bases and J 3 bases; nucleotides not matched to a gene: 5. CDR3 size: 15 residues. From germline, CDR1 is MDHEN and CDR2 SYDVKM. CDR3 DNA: TGTGCCAGCAGTCCGGGACAGGGATTCAATCAGCCCCAGCATTTT. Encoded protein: CASSPGQGFNQPQHF.

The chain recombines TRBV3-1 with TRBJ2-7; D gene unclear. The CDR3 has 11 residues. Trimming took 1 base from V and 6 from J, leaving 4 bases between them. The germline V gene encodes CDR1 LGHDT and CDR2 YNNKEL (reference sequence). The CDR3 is CASSQGSEQYF. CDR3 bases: TGTGCCAGCAGCCAAGGGTCCGAGCAGTACTTC.

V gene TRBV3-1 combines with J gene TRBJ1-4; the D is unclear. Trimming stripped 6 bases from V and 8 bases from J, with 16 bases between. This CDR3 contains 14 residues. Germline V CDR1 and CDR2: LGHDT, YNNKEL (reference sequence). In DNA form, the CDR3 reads TGTGCCAGCAGTTTTGATGCAAGCAGCGAAAAACTGTTTTTT. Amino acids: CASSFDASSEKLFF.

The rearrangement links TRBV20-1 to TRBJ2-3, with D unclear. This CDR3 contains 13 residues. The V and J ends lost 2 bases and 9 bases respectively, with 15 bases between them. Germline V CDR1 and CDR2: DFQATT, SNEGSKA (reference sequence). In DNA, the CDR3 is TGCAGTGCTAGACCCTCCGGTGGGCAGACGCAGTATTTT. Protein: CSARPSGGQTQYF.

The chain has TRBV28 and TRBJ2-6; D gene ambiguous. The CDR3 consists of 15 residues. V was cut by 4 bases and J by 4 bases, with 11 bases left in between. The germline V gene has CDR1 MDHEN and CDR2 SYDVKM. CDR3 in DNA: TGTGCCAGCAGTTGGGCCCAGACAGGGGCCAACGTCCTGACTTTC. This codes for CASSWAQTGANVLTF.

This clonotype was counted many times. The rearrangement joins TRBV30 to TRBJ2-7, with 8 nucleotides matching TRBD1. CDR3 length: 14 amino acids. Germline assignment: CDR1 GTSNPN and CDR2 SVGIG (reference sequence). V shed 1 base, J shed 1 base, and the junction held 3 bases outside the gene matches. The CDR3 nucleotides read TGTGCCTGGAGTGCGGGGACAGGTTCCTACGAGCAGTACTTC. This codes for CAWSAGTGSYEQYF.

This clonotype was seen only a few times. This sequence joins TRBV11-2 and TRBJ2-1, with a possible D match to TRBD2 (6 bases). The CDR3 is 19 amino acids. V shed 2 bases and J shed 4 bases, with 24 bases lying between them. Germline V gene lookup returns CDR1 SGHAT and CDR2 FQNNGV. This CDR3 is CASSLRAGSGRSPYNEQFF. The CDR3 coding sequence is TGTGCCAGCAGCTTAAGGGCTGGGAGCGGGCGATCGCCGTACAATGAGCAGTTCTTC.

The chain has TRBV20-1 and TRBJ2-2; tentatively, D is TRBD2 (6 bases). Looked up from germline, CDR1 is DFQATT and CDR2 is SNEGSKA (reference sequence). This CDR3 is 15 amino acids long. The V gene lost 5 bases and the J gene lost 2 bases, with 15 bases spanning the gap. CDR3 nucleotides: TGCAGTGCTCCCCTTCCGGGACTTAACACCGGGGAGCTGTTTTTT. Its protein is CSAPLPGLNTGELFF.

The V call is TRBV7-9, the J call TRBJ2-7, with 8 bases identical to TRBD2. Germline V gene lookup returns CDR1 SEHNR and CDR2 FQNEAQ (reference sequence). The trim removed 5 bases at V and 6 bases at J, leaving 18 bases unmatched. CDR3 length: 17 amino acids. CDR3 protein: CASSPPPGGPPGFEQYF. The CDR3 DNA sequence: TGTGCCAGCAGCCCCCCCCCGGGAGGGCCACCAGGTTTCGAGCAGTACTTC.

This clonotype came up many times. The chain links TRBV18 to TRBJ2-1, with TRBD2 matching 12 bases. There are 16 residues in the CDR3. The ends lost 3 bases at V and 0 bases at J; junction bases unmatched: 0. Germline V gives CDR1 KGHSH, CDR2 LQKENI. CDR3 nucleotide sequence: TGTGCCAGCTCACCGGGACTAGCGGGCTCCTACAATGAGCAGTTCTTC. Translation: CASSPGLAGSYNEQFF.

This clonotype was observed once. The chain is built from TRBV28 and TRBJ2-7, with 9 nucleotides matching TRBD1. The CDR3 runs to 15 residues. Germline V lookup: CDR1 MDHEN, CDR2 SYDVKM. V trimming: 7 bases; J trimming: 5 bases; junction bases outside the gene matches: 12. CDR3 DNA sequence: TGTGCCAGCACCCGCCGGGGACAGGGAGAGGACGAGCAGTACTTC. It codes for CASTRRGQGEDEQYF.

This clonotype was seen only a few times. CDR3 sequence reads: CAISARESHEQYF. Here the CDR3 DNA reads TGTGCCATCAGCGCCCGGGAGTCCCACGAGCAGTACTTC. This chain uses TRBV10-3 with TRBJ2-7; D possibly corresponds to TRBD2 (6 bases). CDR3 size: 13 residues. Trimming removed 6 bases at V and 5 bases at J, with 14 bases between. Germline V gives CDR1 ENHRY, CDR2 SYGVKD.

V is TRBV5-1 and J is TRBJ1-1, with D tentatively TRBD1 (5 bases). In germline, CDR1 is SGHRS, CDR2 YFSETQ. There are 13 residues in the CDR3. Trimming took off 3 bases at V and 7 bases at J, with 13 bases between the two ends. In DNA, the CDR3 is TGCGCCAGCAGCTCGCAGGGACCGGGTGAAGCTTTCTTT. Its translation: CASSSQGPGEAFF. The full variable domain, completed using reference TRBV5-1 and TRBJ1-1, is KAGVTQTPRYLIKTRGQQVTLSCSPISGHRSVSWYQQTPGQGLQFLFEYFSETQRNKGNFPGRFSGRQFSNSRSEMNVSTLELGDSALYLCASSSQGPGEAFFGQGTRLTVV.

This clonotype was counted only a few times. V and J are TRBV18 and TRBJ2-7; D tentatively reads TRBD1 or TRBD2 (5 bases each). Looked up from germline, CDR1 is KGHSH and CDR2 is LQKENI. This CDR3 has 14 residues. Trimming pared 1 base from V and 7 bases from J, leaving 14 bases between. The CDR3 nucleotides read TGTGCCAGCTCACCACGGAGAGGGGCATGGGAGCAGTACTTC. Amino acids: CASSPRRGAWEQYF. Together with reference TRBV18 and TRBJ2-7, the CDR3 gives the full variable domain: NAGVMQNPRHLVRRRGQEARLRCSPMKGHSHVYWYRQLPEEGLKFMVYLQKENIIDESGMPKERFSAEFPKEGPSILRIQQVVRGDSAAYFCASSPRRGAWEQYFGPGTRLTVT.